This T cell receptor beta chain comes out of a study of T-cell reconstitution after alpha-beta-depleted transplantation in children. A TCRbeta library incorporating unique molecular identifiers was prepared. MiXCR, run by TCRdb on the PCR reads, gives a single entry per CDR3 protein. Of around 130,000 distinct CDR3 sequences listed, 9.7% are singletons. Regarding the study as a whole: A year post-transplant, T-cell counts and diversity derived mostly from newly produced T cells.

For this clonotype: Its target is not known.

The CDR3 sequence is 16 residues long. Germline CDR1 DFQATT, CDR2 SNEGSKA (reference sequence). The trim removed 5 bases at V and 0 bases at J, leaving 7 bases unmatched. The source material was PBMCs, mostly from graft donor cells, sampled 180 days after TCRalphabeta/CD19-depleted stem cell transplant. The chain joins TRBV20-1 to TRBJ2-1; the match to TRBD2 covers 10 bases. This receptor was identified in a girl under two years old who had a stem cell transplant for combined immunodeficiency, so the T cells may come from the graft donor. CDR3 sequence: CSAGTSELISYNEQFF. The CDR3 nucleotides are TGCAGTGCTGGGACTAGCGAACTAATCTCCTACAATGAGCAGTTCTTC.